The clone carrying this T cell receptor beta chain was detected only once. This entry comes from a study of blood T cell repertoires in COVID-19. Turning to the study itself: The cDNA or gDNA used as material had been derived from T cells, B-cell-depleted T cells, or PBMCs.

In the original analysis: Nucleated cell counts were estimated from reference gene primer amplification. TCRdb's copy holds only in-frame clones and misses some; the assay was immunoSEQ multiplex PCR. V and J calls plus clone size are reproduced from that table; the DNA served to infer D and trimming. Of tens of thousands of clones in the sample, approximately 83% were seen once. The V gene's germline CDR1 is SGHRS and CDR2 YFSETQ. Trimming removed 1 base from V and 9 bases from J; junction bases left unmatched: 10. The CDR3 runs 16 residues. The source material was peripheral blood. The chain employs TRBV5-1 and TRBJ2-1, with 10 bases matching TRBD2. This TCR was sampled from a human donor with acute or convalescent COVID-19. The donor label of this sample is uncertain. The chain's CDR3 is CASSLLASGRAGEQFF. The CDR3 DNA sequence: TGCGCCAGCAGCTTGTTGGCTAGCGGGAGAGCGGGTGAGCAGTTCTTC.